This TCR beta chain comes out of a study of early T cells in non-severe SARS-CoV-2 infection. Points from the study as a whole: Matching results from VDJdb favored anti-spike CD8 responses, leaving private and CD4 specificities undetected.

This clonotype appeared many times. Its antigen is undetermined. From germline, CDR1 is SGHTA and CDR2 FQGTGA. The CDR3 covers 16 residues. Germline trimming cut 6 bases from V and 4 bases from J; bases unmatched to any gene: 6. One entry per CDR3 protein results from TCRdb running MiXCR on the 5' RACE reads. This table has about 97,000 distinct CDR3 sequences, 11% appearing once. The sequencing here drew on whole blood, taken at baseline. This sequence was found in an adult who was a healthcare worker with PCR-confirmed SARS-CoV-2 infection or an uninfected control (not recorded which). V and J are TRBV7-3 and TRBJ2-3, with TRBD2 identical over 14 bases. The CDR3 sequence: CASSPGLAGGPDTQYF. The CDR3 DNA is TGTGCCAGCAGTCCCGGACTAGCGGGAGGCCCAGATACGCAGTATTTT.